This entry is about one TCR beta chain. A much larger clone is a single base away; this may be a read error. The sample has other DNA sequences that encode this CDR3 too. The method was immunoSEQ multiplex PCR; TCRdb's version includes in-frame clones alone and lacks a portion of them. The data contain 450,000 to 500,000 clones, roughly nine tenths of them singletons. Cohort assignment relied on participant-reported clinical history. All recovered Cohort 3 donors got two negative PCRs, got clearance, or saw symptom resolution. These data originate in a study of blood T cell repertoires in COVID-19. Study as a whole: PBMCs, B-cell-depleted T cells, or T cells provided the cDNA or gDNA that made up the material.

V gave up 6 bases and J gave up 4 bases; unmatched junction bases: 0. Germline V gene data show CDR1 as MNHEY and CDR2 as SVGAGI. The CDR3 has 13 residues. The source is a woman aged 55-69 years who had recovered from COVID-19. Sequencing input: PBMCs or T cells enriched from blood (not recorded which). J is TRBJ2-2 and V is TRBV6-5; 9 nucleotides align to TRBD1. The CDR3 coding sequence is TGTGCCAGCAGGACAGGGGGCACCGGGGAGCTGTTTTTT. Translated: CASRTGGTGELFF.